The rows below give T cell receptor beta chains drawn from one sample of a study of OX40 agonist ivuxolimab in advanced cancers. Assay: immunoSEQ multiplex PCR; the TCRdb copy retains only in-frame clones and omits some. In the table there are more than 60,000 clones, about 89% of which are singletons. Specimen: CD4+ or CD8+ T cells sorted from blood, collected in a trial of the OX40 agonist ivuxolimab. The receptors were gathered from an adult with an advanced solid tumor such as melanoma, head and neck, liver or kidney cancer. CDR3s include the opening cysteine and the closing phenylalanine or tryptophan. The order of the fields is V gene, clone size, D gene, J gene, CDR3 protein, CDR3 DNA. The D gene is left open where the match is weak. The size field is filled for only some rows; it gives once, few, many or a size class.

v_call: TRBV11-1; clone_size: .; d_call: TRBD2; j_call: TRBJ2-7; cdr3_aa: CASSRPGLGSYEQYF; cdr3_nt: TGTGCCAGCAGCCGCCCGGGACTAGGCTCCTACGAGCAGTACTTC
v_call: TRBV6-5; clone_size: .; d_call: TRBD1; j_call: TRBJ2-3; cdr3_aa: CASSYVQGNTQYF; cdr3_nt: TGTGCCAGCAGTTACGTACAGGGGAATACGCAGTATTTT
v_call: TRBV7-1; clone_size: .; d_call: TRBD2; j_call: TRBJ2-5; cdr3_aa: CASSAQGLGETQYF; cdr3_nt: TGTGCCAGCAGCGCCCAGGGACTAGGGGAGACCCAGTACTTC
v_call: TRBV5-1; clone_size: .; d_call: .; j_call: TRBJ2-3; cdr3_aa: CASSPLADGTDTQYF; cdr3_nt: TGCGCCAGCAGCCCATTAGCCGATGGCACAGATACGCAGTATTTT
v_call: TRBV6-5; clone_size: .; d_call: TRBD1; j_call: TRBJ1-6; cdr3_aa: CASSYPTRTGRSPLHF; cdr3_nt: TGTGCCAGCAGTTACCCTACTCGGACAGGGAGATCACCCCTCCACTTT
v_call: TRBV9; clone_size: .; d_call: TRBD1; j_call: TRBJ1-2; cdr3_aa: CASSAGQGGGGYTF; cdr3_nt: TGTGCCAGCAGCGCGGGACAGGGGGGCGGTGGCTACACCTTC
v_call: TRBV28; clone_size: .; d_call: .; j_call: TRBJ1-3; cdr3_aa: CASSWVRGPGNTIYF; cdr3_nt: TGTGCCAGCAGTTGGGTTCGGGGGCCCGGAAACACCATATATTTT
v_call: TRBV19; clone_size: .; d_call: .; j_call: TRBJ2-3; cdr3_aa: CASSIYQNTDTQYF; cdr3_nt: TGTGCCAGTAGTATATACCAGAACACAGATACGCAGTATTTT
v_call: TRBV5-1; clone_size: .; d_call: .; j_call: TRBJ2-1; cdr3_aa: CASTPDQRRNEQFF; cdr3_nt: TGCGCCAGCACCCCCGACCAGCGGAGGAATGAGCAGTTCTTC
v_call: TRBV4-1; clone_size: .; d_call: .; j_call: TRBJ2-5; cdr3_aa: CASSQGQGYYETQYF; cdr3_nt: TGCGCCAGCAGCCAAGGTCAGGGATATTATGAGACCCAGTACTTC
v_call: TRBV29-1; clone_size: .; d_call: .; j_call: TRBJ2-3; cdr3_aa: CSVRPTDTQYF; cdr3_nt: TGCAGCGTCAGGCCCACAGATACGCAGTATTTT
v_call: TRBV7-2; clone_size: .; d_call: .; j_call: TRBJ2-5; cdr3_aa: CASSLDTYLETQYF; cdr3_nt: TGTGCCAGCAGCTTAGATACCTATCTGGAGACCCAGTACTTC
v_call: TRBV30; clone_size: once; d_call: .; j_call: TRBJ1-6; cdr3_aa: CAWRQPNSPLHF; cdr3_nt: TGTGCCTGGAGGCAGCCCAATTCACCCCTCCACTTT
v_call: TRBV9; clone_size: .; d_call: .; j_call: TRBJ2-5; cdr3_aa: CASSVSQTRTQYF; cdr3_nt: TGTGCCAGCAGCGTATCTCAGACCCGGACCCAGTACTTC
v_call: TRBV25-1; clone_size: .; d_call: .; j_call: TRBJ2-5; cdr3_aa: CASSPRQETQYF; cdr3_nt: TGTGCCAGCAGTCCCCGCCAAGAGACCCAGTACTTC
v_call: TRBV18; clone_size: .; d_call: .; j_call: TRBJ2-3; cdr3_aa: CASSPIAGRDTQYF; cdr3_nt: TGTGCCAGCTCACCGATTGCGGGAAGGGATACGCAGTATTTT
v_call: TRBV6-5; clone_size: .; d_call: .; j_call: TRBJ1-2; cdr3_aa: CASSPTGKDGYTF; cdr3_nt: TGTGCCAGCAGCCCCACAGGGAAGGATGGCTACACCTTC
v_call: TRBV11-2; clone_size: .; d_call: .; j_call: TRBJ2-2; cdr3_aa: CASSSWGGELFF; cdr3_nt: TGTGCCAGCAGCTCTTGGGGGGGGGAGCTGTTTTTT
v_call: TRBV5-1; clone_size: .; d_call: .; j_call: TRBJ2-3; cdr3_aa: CASSRLRASTDTQYF; cdr3_nt: TGCGCCAGCAGCCGTCTCAGGGCAAGCACAGATACGCAGTATTTT
v_call: TRBV4-2; clone_size: .; d_call: .; j_call: TRBJ2-3; cdr3_aa: CASSQGDFSSTDTQYF; cdr3_nt: TGTGCCAGCAGCCAAGGGGACTTTTCTAGCACAGATACGCAGTATTTT
v_call: TRBV5-4; clone_size: .; d_call: .; j_call: TRBJ1-6; cdr3_aa: CASSAQGYSPLHF; cdr3_nt: TGTGCCAGCAGCGCACAGGGTTATTCACCCCTCCACTTT
v_call: TRBV9; clone_size: .; d_call: TRBD2; j_call: TRBJ2-5; cdr3_aa: CASSVGTSGQYTQYF; cdr3_nt: TGTGCCAGCAGCGTAGGTACTAGCGGCCAATATACCCAGTACTTC
v_call: TRBV28; clone_size: few; d_call: TRBD1; j_call: TRBJ1-5; cdr3_aa: CASSSGGSNQPQHF; cdr3_nt: TGTGCCAGCAGCTCAGGGGGAAGCAATCAGCCCCAGCATTTT
v_call: TRBV5-6; clone_size: .; d_call: .; j_call: TRBJ1-6; cdr3_aa: CASSLVGDINSPLHF; cdr3_nt: TGTGCCAGCAGCTTGGTGGGGGACATTAATTCACCCCTCCACTTT
v_call: TRBV11-2; clone_size: .; d_call: .; j_call: TRBJ2-1; cdr3_aa: CASSATGESYNEQFF; cdr3_nt: TGTGCCAGCAGCGCCACAGGTGAGTCCTACAATGAGCAGTTCTTC
v_call: TRBV2; clone_size: .; d_call: TRBD1; j_call: TRBJ1-2; cdr3_aa: CASPTGTGGAYGYTF; cdr3_nt: TGTGCCAGCCCAACCGGGACAGGGGGCGCGTATGGCTACACCTTC
v_call: TRBV4-2; clone_size: .; d_call: .; j_call: TRBJ2-1; cdr3_aa: CASSPTRSNSYNEQFF; cdr3_nt: TGTGCCAGCAGCCCTACTCGGTCAAACTCCTACAATGAGCAGTTCTTC
v_call: TRBV5-5; clone_size: .; d_call: .; j_call: TRBJ1-2; cdr3_aa: CASSDRTANYGYTF; cdr3_nt: TGTGCCAGCAGCGACCGGACAGCTAACTATGGCTACACCTTC
v_call: TRBV10-1; clone_size: .; d_call: TRBD2; j_call: TRBJ2-3; cdr3_aa: CASSDQLAGGTDTQYF; cdr3_nt: TGCGCCAGCAGTGACCAACTAGCGGGGGGCACAGATACGCAGTATTTT
v_call: TRBV27; clone_size: .; d_call: TRBD2; j_call: TRBJ2-7; cdr3_aa: CASSLRSGTTYEQYF; cdr3_nt: TGTGCCAGCAGTCTACGTAGCGGGACTACCTACGAGCAGTACTTC
v_call: TRBV12-5; clone_size: .; d_call: .; j_call: TRBJ2-1; cdr3_aa: CASGLRLWGTQTYNEQFF; cdr3_nt: TGTGCTAGTGGTTTGCGCCTTTGGGGAACCCAAACCTACAATGAGCAGTTCTTC
v_call: TRBV7-3; clone_size: .; d_call: TRBD1; j_call: TRBJ1-5; cdr3_aa: CASSQGQARQPQHF; cdr3_nt: TGTGCCAGCAGCCAAGGACAGGCACGTCAGCCCCAGCATTTT
v_call: TRBV7-3; clone_size: .; d_call: .; j_call: TRBJ1-3; cdr3_aa: CASSPSGGSGNTIYF; cdr3_nt: TGTGCCAGCAGCCCCTCTGGGGGCTCTGGAAACACCATATATTTT